The clone carrying this T cell receptor beta chain was seen only a few times. As originally analysed: Estimated nucleated cell counts came from reference gene primer amplification. Assay: immunoSEQ multiplex PCR; the TCRdb copy retains only in-frame clones and omits some. The V and J calls and the clone size are those of that table, but D and trimming were determined from the DNA. The sample holds some 90,000 clones, approximately 86% seen once. The sample belongs to a study of blood T cell repertoires in COVID-19. Turning to the study itself: From the United States, Italy and Spain came samples of acute and convalescent COVID-19. T cells, B-cell-depleted T cells, or PBMCs provided the cDNA or gDNA that served as material.

The CDR3 covers 14 residues. Deletions cut 1 base from V and 2 bases from J, with 9 bases between. From germline, CDR1 is SEHNR and CDR2 FQNEAQ (reference sequence). The clonotype comes from a man between 70 and 80 years old with active or convalescent COVID-19. Sample: peripheral blood. The rearrangement uses TRBV7-9 and TRBJ2-7, with D possibly being TRBD1 (6 bases). The CDR3 DNA is TGTGCCAGCAGCTTAGAGACAGGTCCCTACGAGCAGTACTTC. This translates into CASSLETGPYEQYF. Combining the CDR3 with reference TRBV7-9 and TRBJ2-7 gives the whole variable domain DTGVSQNPRHKITKRGQNVTFRCDPISEHNRLYWYRQTLGQGPEFLTYFQNEAQLEKSRLLSDRFSAERPKGSFSTLEIQRTEQGDSAMYLCASSLETGPYEQYFGPGTRLTVT.